These 30 T cell receptor beta chains came from one sample sequenced in a study of blood T cell repertoires in COVID-19. Clones were sequenced by immunoSEQ multiplex PCR, and TCRdb holds only the in-frame ones, with some missing. The profile shows 200,000 or so clones, about 85% of them singletons. The sequenced sample was PBMCs or T cells enriched from blood (not recorded which). Source of these receptors: a woman between 25 and 40 years old who had recovered from COVID-19.

The chain recombines TRBV5-4 with TRBJ1-2, with 8 bases aligning to TRBD1. V dropped 4 bases and J dropped 7; count of bases not matched to a gene: 12. Germline V CDR1 and CDR2: SGHNT, YYREEE (reference sequence). The CDR3 is 15 amino acids. This CDR3 reads CASSPGAGGASGYTF. The CDR3 region has the DNA TGTGCCAGCAGCCCGGGGGCAGGGGGCGCGTCTGGCTACACCTTC.

The V and J genes are TRBV6-5 and TRBJ2-1; 7 bases agree with TRBD1. Germline CDR1 is MNHEY and CDR2 is SVGAGI. Trimming cost V 2 bases and J 3 bases; bases outside gene matches: 4. The CDR3 runs 15 residues. For the CDR3, the DNA is TGTGCCAGCAGTTACAAGGGGGCAGTCTACAATGAGCAGTTCTTC. Translation: CASSYKGAVYNEQFF.

The chain uses TRBV9 and TRBJ1-2; 10 nucleotides align to TRBD1. Germline V gene data show CDR1 as SGDLS and CDR2 as YYNGEE. J lost 5 bases, V lost 3 bases, and 4 bases had no gene match. The CDR3 consists of 14 residues. The CDR3 DNA reads TGTGCCAGCAGCGGACAGGGGGCGTTTTATGGCTACACCTTC. This translates into CASSGQGAFYGYTF.

This rearrangement joins TRBV15 to TRBJ2-1, with TRBD2 as a possible D gene (5 bases). Germline V gene sequence: CDR1 LNHNV, CDR2 YYDKDF (reference sequence). V was cut by 4 bases and J by 8 bases, with 12 bases left in between. The length of the CDR3 is 13 residues. The CDR3 nucleotides are TGTGCCACCAGCAATGCGGGTTCGTATGAGCAGTTCTTC. It yields the protein CATSNAGSYEQFF.

The chain carries TRBV9 and TRBJ1-1, with a possible D match to TRBD1 (5 bases). The germline gives CDR1 SGDLS, CDR2 YYNGEE. This CDR3 has 14 amino acids. V lost 3 bases and J 0 bases, leaving 9 bases between the germline ends. CDR3 sequence (DNA): TGTGCCAGCAGCGAGGGACTCGTGAACACTGAAGCTTTCTTT. It is translated as CASSEGLVNTEAFF. Together with reference TRBV9 and TRBJ1-1, the CDR3 gives the full variable domain: DSGVTQTPKHLITATGQRVTLRCSPRSGDLSVYWYQQSLDQGLQFLIQYYNGEERAKGNILERFSAQQFPDLHSELNLSSLELGDSALYFCASSEGLVNTEAFFGQGTRLTVV.

The CDR3 region has the DNA TGTGCCAGCAGCAAAACAATTACCCAAGAGACCCAGTACTTC. Translating gives CASSKTITQETQYF. The V and J genes are TRBV21-1 and TRBJ2-5; TRBD1 reflects the table's D call only, with no check against the DNA. TRBV21-1 is classified as a pseudogene. This CDR3 region has 14 residues.

The chain is built from TRBV6-2 or TRBV6-3 and TRBJ2-2; weak D call: TRBD1 (6 bases). CDR3 length: 13 amino acids. Germline CDR1 MNHEY, CDR2 SVGEGT. The V and J ends lost 4 bases and 3 bases respectively, with 6 bases between them. CDR3 in DNA: TGTGCCAGCAGTTGGACAGACACCGGGGAGCTGTTTTTT. This codes for CASSWTDTGELFF.

This clone was observed once. The rearrangement uses TRBV3-1 (or the pseudogene TRBV3-2) and TRBJ2-7; TRBD1 matches 11 bases. V gave up 6 bases and J gave up 5 bases; unmatched junction bases: 9. The CDR3 loop spans 15 amino acids. Germline assignment: CDR1 LGHDT and CDR2 YNNKEL (reference sequence). The CDR3, as DNA: TGTGCCAGCAGACTCCGGGACAGGGGGTCCCACGAGCAGTACTTC. Amino acids: CASRLRDRGSHEQYF.

V is TRBV7-2 and J is TRBJ2-3, with 9 bases matching TRBD2. The CDR3 spans 17 residues. The junction had 9 bases not matched to a gene; V was cut back by 0 bases and J by 5 bases. Germline V CDR1 and CDR2: SGHTA, FQGNSA. CDR3 residues: CASSLAGGGGVLDTQYF. The CDR3 DNA reads TGTGCCAGCAGCTTAGCGGGCGGGGGGGGCGTTTTAGATACGCAGTATTTT.

The chain couples TRBV5-6 to TRBJ1-3, with 9 bases identical to TRBD1. The germline CDR1 and CDR2 sequences are SGHDT and YYEEEE. With 8 bases clipped from V and 0 bases from J, the junction kept 3 bases outside the gene matches. This CDR3 has 14 residues. CDR3 DNA: TGTGCCAGTACAGGGGGCACCTCTGGAAACACCATATATTTT. Translating gives CASTGGTSGNTIYF.

The chain links TRBV27 to TRBJ1-2, with D possibly matching TRBD1 (6 bases). The germline V and J ends were trimmed by 3 bases and 5 bases, with 16 bases remaining between them. The germline V gene has CDR1 MNHEY and CDR2 SMNVEV (reference sequence). This CDR3 contains 15 residues. The CDR3 nucleotides read TGTGCCAGCAGTTTGGGCAGGGGTTTTGGATATGGCTACACCTTC. This translates into CASSLGRGFGYGYTF.

In this sample, this clone turned up a few times. As DNA, the CDR3 is TGCGCCAGCAGTGAGTGGGGCAACGGTCAGCCCCAGCATTTT. This gives the protein CASSEWGNGQPQHF. The rearrangement joins TRBV10-2 to TRBJ1-5; perhaps TRBD1 as D (5 bases). V was pared by 1 base and J by 6 bases, with 10 bases between. The CDR3 consists of 14 residues. Germline CDR1 reads WSHSY; CDR2 reads SAAADI.

The chain has TRBV5-1 and TRBJ2-5; D may be TRBD1 (5 bases). CDR3 size: 14 residues. V lost 4 bases, J lost 0 bases, and 10 bases lay in between. In germline, CDR1 is SGHRS, CDR2 YFSETQ. The CDR3 coding sequence is TGCGCCAGCAGCCTGACAGAGAACCAAGAGACCCAGTACTTC. Protein: CASSLTENQETQYF. The full variable domain, rest sourced from reference TRBV5-1 and TRBJ2-5, is KAGVTQTPRYLIKTRGQQVTLSCSPISGHRSVSWYQQTPGQGLQFLFEYFSETQRNKGNFPGRFSGRQFSNSRSEMNVSTLELGDSALYLCASSLTENQETQYFGPGTRLLVL.

The rearrangement links TRBV6-5 to TRBJ1-6; a possible D gene is TRBD1 (6 bases). From germline, CDR1 is MNHEY and CDR2 SVGAGI. The CDR3 contains 14 residues. The ends were cut back, 2 bases at V and 6 bases at J, with 8 bases in the middle. The CDR3 region has the DNA TGTGCCAGCAGTTACCAGGGGACTAATTCACCCCTCCACTTT. Protein: CASSYQGTNSPLHF.

The V gene is TRBV4-1, the J gene TRBJ1-4; D gene ambiguous. The CDR3 spans 12 residues. Trimming removed 1 base from V and 7 bases from J, with 4 bases in between. CDR1 and CDR2 from the germline V gene are MGHRA and YSYEKL. CDR3 in amino acids: CASSQVREKLFF. DNA of the CDR3: TGCGCCAGCAGCCAAGTGCGTGAAAAACTGTTTTTT.

V and J are TRBV5-8 and TRBJ2-3; 8 bases map to TRBD2. The V and J ends lost 4 bases and 2 bases, in that order; junction bases with no gene match: 9. Germline V lookup: CDR1 SGHTS, CDR2 YDEGEE. The CDR3 is 16 residues long. This CDR3 reads CASSPRGGIFTDTQYF. The CDR3 nucleotides are TGTGCCAGCAGCCCCCGGGGGGGGATATTCACAGATACGCAGTATTTT. The full variable domain, with the rest looked up from reference TRBV5-8 and TRBJ2-3, is EAGVTQSPTHLIKTRGQQATLRCSPISGHTSVYWYQQALGLGLQFLLWYDEGEERNRGNFPPRFSGRQFPNYSSELNVNALELEDSALYLCASSPRGGIFTDTQYFGPGTRLTVL.

This chain connects TRBV7-9 to TRBJ1-1, with 8 nucleotides matching TRBD1. Losses at the gene ends were 3 bases for V and 1 base for J; bases not matched to a gene: 1. This CDR3 has 14 residues. CDR1 SEHNR and CDR2 FQNEAQ come from the germline V gene (reference sequence). For the CDR3, the DNA is TGTGCCAGCAGCTTTGGACAGGGGAACACTGAAGCTTTCTTT. Translating it yields CASSFGQGNTEAFF.

The rearrangement links TRBV3-1 (or the pseudogene TRBV3-2) to TRBJ1-5, with D maybe TRBD1 (6 bases). This CDR3 has 16 amino acids. V was cut by 1 base and J by 1 base, with 11 bases left in between. CDR1 LGHDT and CDR2 YNNKEL come from the germline V gene (reference sequence). This chain's CDR3 is CASSQGLGQSNQPQHF. In DNA, the CDR3 is TGTGCCAGCAGCCAAGGCTTGGGACAAAGCAATCAGCCCCAGCATTTT.

The rearrangement joins TRBV6-5 to TRBJ2-7; 9 nucleotides agree with TRBD1. Looked up from germline, CDR1 is MNHEY and CDR2 is SVGAGI. This CDR3 is built from 13 residues. The V gene end was trimmed by 6 bases and the J gene end by 5 bases; junction bases not matched to a gene: 5. The DNA of the CDR3 is TGTGCCAGCAGGGGGACAGGGAGGCACGAGCAGTACTTC. Translating gives CASRGTGRHEQYF.

CDR3 in amino acids: CASSPLATGTGNTIYF. The CDR3 DNA sequence: TGTGCCAGCAGCCCCTTGGCGACAGGGACTGGAAACACCATATATTTT. The V and J genes are TRBV3-1 (or the pseudogene TRBV3-2) and TRBJ1-3, with 7 bases identical to TRBD1. V trimming: 4 bases; J trimming: 2 bases; junction bases outside the gene matches: 8. There are 16 residues in the CDR3. Per the germline V gene, CDR1 is LGHDT and CDR2 is YNNKEL (reference sequence).

J is TRBJ1-2 and V is TRBV7-3, with D unresolved. V was clipped by 5 bases and J by 6 bases, with 13 bases between them. Germline CDR1 is SGHTA and CDR2 is FQGTGA. The CDR3 spans 13 residues. In DNA, the CDR3 is TGTGCCAGCAGCCTTAATCCAGCGAATGGCTACACCTTC. Encoded protein: CASSLNPANGYTF.

A few counts support this clone. The J gene is TRBJ2-2, the V gene TRBV4-1; 10 nucleotides match TRBD2. V gave up 4 bases and J gave up 0 bases; unmatched junction bases: 2. The CDR3 runs to 16 residues. From germline, CDR1 is MGHRA and CDR2 YSYEKL. The CDR3 region has the DNA TGCGCCAGCAGCCTAGCGGGGGGCGCGAACACCGGGGAGCTGTTTTTT. Residues: CASSLAGGANTGELFF.

V is TRBV19 and J is TRBJ1-1; D remains unclear. V shed 5 bases and J shed 1 base, with 8 bases lying between them. The CDR3 sequence is 13 residues long. The V gene's germline CDR1 is LNHDA and CDR2 SQIVND (reference sequence). The CDR3 DNA reads as TGTGCCAGTAGTGGGAGGACGAACACTGAAGCTTTCTTT. Amino acid sequence: CASSGRTNTEAFF.

The gene calls are TRBV19 and TRBJ2-7; perhaps TRBD1 as D (6 bases). In germline, CDR1 is LNHDA, CDR2 SQIVND (reference sequence). The CDR3 sequence is 16 residues long. The V gene lost 1 base and the J gene lost 6 bases, with 19 bases spanning the gap. The CDR3 nucleotides read TGTGCCAGTAGTATAGGTGGGACACTCGGCTCGAGCGAGCAGTACTTC. Translated: CASSIGGTLGSSEQYF.

This sequence joins TRBV11-3 and TRBJ1-1, with D possibly TRBD1 on 6 matching bases. This CDR3 has 14 residues. V lost 1 base and J lost 1, with 7 bases in between. The germline CDR1 and CDR2 sequences are SGHNT and YENEEA. The CDR3, as DNA: TGTGCCAGCAGCTTAGGGGACACGAACACTGAAGCTTTCTTT. Translating it yields CASSLGDTNTEAFF.

This rearrangement joins TRBV11-2 to TRBJ1-3; TRBD1 agrees at 7 bases. The CDR3 is made up of 15 amino acids. CDR1 SGHAT and CDR2 FQNNGV come from the germline V gene. Trimming took 5 bases from V and 4 from J; bases not matched to a gene: 8. The CDR3 loop is CASSQRRGRGNTIYF. CDR3 DNA sequence: TGTGCCAGCAGCCAGAGGAGGGGGCGAGGAAACACCATATATTTT.

This chain joins TRBV28 and TRBJ1-3; TRBD1 is a possible D gene (5 bases). Per the germline V gene, CDR1 is MDHEN and CDR2 is SYDVKM. This CDR3 is 13 amino acids long. V was clipped by 7 bases and J by 8 bases, with 15 bases between them. As DNA, the CDR3 is TGTGCCAGCACGGGGGGAGCGGCGGACACCATATATTTT. Protein sequence: CASTGGAADTIYF.

The genes are TRBV6-2 or TRBV6-3 and TRBJ1-4; no clear D. Trimming removed 4 bases at V and 0 bases at J, with 6 bases between. Per the germline V gene, CDR1 is MNHEY and CDR2 is SVGEGT. CDR3 length: 14 amino acids. The CDR3 bases are TGTGCCAGCAGTTGGCGGTCAACTAATGAAAAACTGTTTTTT. Translating gives CASSWRSTNEKLFF.

This clone was observed once. This chain joins TRBV5-1 and TRBJ1-2; tentatively, D is TRBD1 (6 bases). CDR3 length: 14 residues. Looked up from germline, CDR1 is SGHRS and CDR2 is YFSETQ. V was clipped by 6 bases and J by 5 bases, with 17 bases between them. In DNA, the CDR3 is TGCGCCAGCACCCCGGACAGCTCAATATATGGCTACACCTTC. This codes for CASTPDSSIYGYTF.

This clone occurred once. Here the CDR3 reads CASSSAQGQGFDGYTF. The CDR3 region has the DNA TGTGCCAGCAGCTCAGCCCAGGGACAGGGGTTCGATGGCTACACCTTC. The rearrangement joins TRBV7-6 to TRBJ1-2, with 10 bases aligning to TRBD1. The CDR3 loop spans 16 amino acids. V dropped 4 bases and J dropped 6; count of bases not matched to a gene: 11. CDR1 and CDR2 (germline): SGHVS, FNYEAQ. The full variable domain, completed using reference TRBV7-6 and TRBJ1-2, is GAGVSQSPRYKVTKRGQDVALRCDPISGHVSLYWYRQALGQGPEFLTYFNYEAQQDKSGLPNDRFSAERPEGSISTLTIQRTEQRDSAMYRCASSSAQGQGFDGYTFGSGTRLTVV.